Described below is a single T cell receptor beta chain sequence and its context. Its antigen remains unidentified. The V end was cut by 3 bases, the J end by 1 base, with 13 bases between. Germline V CDR1 and CDR2: MDHEN, SYDVKM. This CDR3 has 17 residues. Profiling relied on immunoSEQ multiplex PCR, and the TCRdb table lists in-frame clones only, not all of them. The table shows some 140,000 clones, with around 80% occurring only once. The sample comes from a study of cytotoxic CD8 clonotypes in ibrutinib-treated CLL. Study-level information: Responses: 24 partial, 2 complete; after median around 70 months, around 14 stayed remitted, approximately twelve progressed. General study points: Contraction or stability on treatment was seen for public clonotypes, which were uncommon.

The V gene is TRBV28, the J gene TRBJ2-6; D gene ambiguous. The sequencing used PBMCs, collected after 12 months of ibrutinib treatment. This clonotype was obtained from a human donor with chronic lymphocytic leukemia. The CDR3 DNA sequence: TGTGCCAGCAGTTTTGCTGTTGGGGTTTCTGGGGCCAACGTCCTGACTTTC. This sequence encodes CASSFAVGVSGANVLTF.